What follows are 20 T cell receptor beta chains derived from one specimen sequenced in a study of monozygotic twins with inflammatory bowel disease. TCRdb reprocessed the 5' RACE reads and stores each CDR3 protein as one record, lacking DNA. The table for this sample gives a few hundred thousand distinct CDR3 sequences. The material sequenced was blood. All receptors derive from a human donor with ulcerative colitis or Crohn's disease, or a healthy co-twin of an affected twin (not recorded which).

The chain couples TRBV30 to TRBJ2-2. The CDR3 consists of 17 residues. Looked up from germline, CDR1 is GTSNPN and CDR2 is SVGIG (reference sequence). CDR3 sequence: CAWSVPIGYLDTGELFF.

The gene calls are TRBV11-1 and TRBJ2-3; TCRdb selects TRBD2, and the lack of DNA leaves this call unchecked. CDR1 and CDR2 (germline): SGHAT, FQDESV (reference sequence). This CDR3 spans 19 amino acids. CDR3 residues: CASSLDTHGGFGWGHTQYF. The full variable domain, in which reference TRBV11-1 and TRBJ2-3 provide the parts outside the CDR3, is EAEVAQSPRYKITEKSQAVAFWCDPISGHATLYWYRQILGQGPELLVQFQDESVVDDSQLPKDRFSAERLKGVDSTLKIQPAELGDSAMYLCASSLDTHGGFGWGHTQYFGPGTRLTVL.

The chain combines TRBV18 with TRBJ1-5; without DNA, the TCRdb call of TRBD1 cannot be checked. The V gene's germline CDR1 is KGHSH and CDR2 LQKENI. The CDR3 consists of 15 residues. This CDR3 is CASSTGTGLYRPQHF.

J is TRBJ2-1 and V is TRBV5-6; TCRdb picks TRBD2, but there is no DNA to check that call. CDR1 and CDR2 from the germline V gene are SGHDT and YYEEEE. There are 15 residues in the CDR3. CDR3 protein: CASSAPGTDKGEQFF.

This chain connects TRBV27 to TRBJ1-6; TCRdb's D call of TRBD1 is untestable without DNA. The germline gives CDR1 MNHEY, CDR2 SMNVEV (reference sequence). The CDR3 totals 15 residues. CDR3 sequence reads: CASSPTLGRGSPLHF.

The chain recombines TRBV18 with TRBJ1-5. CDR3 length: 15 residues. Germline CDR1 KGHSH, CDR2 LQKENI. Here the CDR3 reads CASSPPGSGNQPQHF.

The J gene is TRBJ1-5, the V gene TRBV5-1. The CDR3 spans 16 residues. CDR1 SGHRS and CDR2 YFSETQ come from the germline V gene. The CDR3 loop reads CASSPGYGTPNQPQHF.

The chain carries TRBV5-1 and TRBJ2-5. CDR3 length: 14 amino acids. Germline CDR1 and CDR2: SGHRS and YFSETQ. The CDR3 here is CASSLGEVRETQYF.

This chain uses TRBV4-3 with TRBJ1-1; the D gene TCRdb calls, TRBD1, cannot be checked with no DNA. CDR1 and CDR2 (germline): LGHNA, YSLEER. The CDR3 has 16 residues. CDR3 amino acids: CASSQDREGMNTEAFF.

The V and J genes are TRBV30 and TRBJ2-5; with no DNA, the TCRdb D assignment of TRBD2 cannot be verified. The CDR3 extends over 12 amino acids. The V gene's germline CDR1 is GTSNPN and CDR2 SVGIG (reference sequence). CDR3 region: CAWRWTRETQYF.

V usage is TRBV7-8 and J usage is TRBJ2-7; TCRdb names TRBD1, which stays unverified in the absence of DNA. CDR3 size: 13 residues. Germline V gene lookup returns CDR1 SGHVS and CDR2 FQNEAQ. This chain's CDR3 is CASSVGGRNEQYF.

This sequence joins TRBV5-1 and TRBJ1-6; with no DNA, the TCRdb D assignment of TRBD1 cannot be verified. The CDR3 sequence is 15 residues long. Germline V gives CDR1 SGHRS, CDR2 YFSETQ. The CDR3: CASSLDRGRNSPLHF.

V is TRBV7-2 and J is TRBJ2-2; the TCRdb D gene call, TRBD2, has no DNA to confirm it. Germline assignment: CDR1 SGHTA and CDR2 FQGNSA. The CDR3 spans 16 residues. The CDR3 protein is CASSATSGGYTGELFF.

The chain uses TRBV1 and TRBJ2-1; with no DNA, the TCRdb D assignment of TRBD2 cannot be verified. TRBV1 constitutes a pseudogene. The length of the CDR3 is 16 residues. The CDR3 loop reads CTSSQVRAGERNEQFF.

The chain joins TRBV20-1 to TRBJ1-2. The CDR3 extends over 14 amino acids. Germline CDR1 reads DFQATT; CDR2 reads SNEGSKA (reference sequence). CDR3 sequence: CSARDAATGYGYTF.

The CDR3 reads CASSQSVTSMKTQYF. V gene TRBV23-1 combines with J gene TRBJ2-5. TRBV23-1 is an open reading frame, and its role is uncertain. This CDR3 has 15 amino acids.

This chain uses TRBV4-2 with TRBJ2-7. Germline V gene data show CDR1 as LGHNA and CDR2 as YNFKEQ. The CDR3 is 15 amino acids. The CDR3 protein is CASSQDIVSSYEQYF.

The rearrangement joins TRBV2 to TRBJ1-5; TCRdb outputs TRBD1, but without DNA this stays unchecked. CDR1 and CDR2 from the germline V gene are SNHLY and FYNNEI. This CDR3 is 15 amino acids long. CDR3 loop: CASGGVRAGNQPQHF.

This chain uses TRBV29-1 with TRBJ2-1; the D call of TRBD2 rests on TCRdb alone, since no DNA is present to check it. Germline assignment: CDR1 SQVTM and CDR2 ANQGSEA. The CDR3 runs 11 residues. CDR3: CGSGTYNEQFF.

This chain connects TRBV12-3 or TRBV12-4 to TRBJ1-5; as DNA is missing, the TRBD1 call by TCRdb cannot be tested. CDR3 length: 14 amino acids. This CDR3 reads CASSRGGDRVAQHF.